Shown below are 8 T cell receptor beta chains from a single sample sequenced in a study of Graves' ophthalmopathy and Graves' hyperthyroidism (dated by TCRdb to 2016 to 2019). TCRdb shows the sequencer as Illumina HiSeq 2000. For repertoire sequencing, the TCR beta CDR3 regions were amplified from RNA transcripts. A first-round RT-PCR used HTBI primers with the Qiagen OneStep RT-PCR kit, followed by a second-round multiplex PCR, size selection and purification. TCRdb reworked the public reads: Q25 trimming with fastp, MiXCR clone assembly, productive beta chains retained. Entries that share a CDR3 protein sequence are merged under the most common genes and DNA. The sample table records around 670,000 distinct CDR3 sequences; roughly two fifths of these occur just once. Approximately 46% of the sample rests with the top ten. The sample consisted of peripheral blood. The source of these receptors is an adult man with Graves' ophthalmopathy.

The gene calls are TRBV5-1 and TRBJ1-3; D is possibly TRBD1 (5 bases). V gave up 6 bases and J gave up 4 bases, with 14 bases separating them. Germline V gene lookup returns CDR1 SGHRS and CDR2 YFSETQ. This CDR3 has 14 residues. The CDR3 region is CASTFGGSGNTIYF. The CDR3 DNA is TGCGCCAGCACCTTTGGGGGTTCCGGAAACACCATATATTTT.

The chain carries TRBV14 and TRBJ2-5; D ambiguous. In germline, CDR1 is SGHDN, CDR2 FVKESK. V lost 0 bases, J lost 1 base, and 6 bases lay in between. The CDR3 has 14 residues. CDR3 in amino acids: CASSQEGFQETQYF. In DNA form, the CDR3 reads TGTGCCAGCAGCCAAGAGGGGTTCCAAGAGACCCAGTACTTC. The variable domain in full, completed from reference TRBV14 and TRBJ2-5, reads EAGVTQFPSHSVIEKGQTVTLRCDPISGHDNLYWYRRVMGKEIKFLLHFVKESKQDESGMPNNRFLAERTGGTYSTLKVQPAELEDSGVYFCASSQEGFQETQYFGPGTRLLVL.

This clonotype was detected ten times or more. V is TRBV7-9 and J is TRBJ2-7; the D gene is possibly TRBD2 (5 bases). The CDR3 has 12 amino acids. Germline V gene lookup returns CDR1 SEHNR and CDR2 FQNEAQ (reference sequence). Trimming took off 1 base at V and 5 bases at J, with 6 bases between the two ends. The CDR3 coding sequence is TGTGCCAGCAGCTTAGTGAGGGACGAGCAGTACTTC. It encodes CASSLVRDEQYF.

The chain links TRBV9 to TRBJ1-1, with 8 bases that match TRBD1. This CDR3 has 13 amino acids. Germline CDR1 SGDLS, CDR2 YYNGEE. Trimming took 4 bases from V and 6 from J; bases not matched to a gene: 5. This CDR3 is CASSTGGLAEAFF. CDR3 coding DNA: TGTGCCAGCAGCACAGGGGGATTGGCTGAAGCTTTCTTT. Together with reference TRBV9 and TRBJ1-1, the CDR3 gives the full variable domain: DSGVTQTPKHLITATGQRVTLRCSPRSGDLSVYWYQQSLDQGLQFLIQYYNGEERAKGNILERFSAQQFPDLHSELNLSSLELGDSALYFCASSTGGLAEAFFGQGTRLTVV.

The chain carries TRBV12-3 or TRBV12-4 and TRBJ1-5, with D hard to call. The V gene lost 3 bases and the J gene lost 7 bases, with 10 bases spanning the gap. The CDR3 covers 13 residues. DNA of the CDR3: TGTGCCAGCAGTTTTCAGGCGAACCAGCCCCAGCATTTT. The encoded protein is CASSFQANQPQHF.

As concerns this clonotype: One end of the junction varies from germline; a read error may be responsible. V and J are TRBV29-1 and TRBJ1-2, with TRBD1 as a possible D gene (6 bases). Per germline, CDR1 SQVTM and CDR2 ANQGSEA. The CDR3 is 12 amino acids. The CDR3 DNA follows: TGCAGCGTTGACCCGGGGGCGAGTGGCCACACCTTC. It translates to CSVDPGASGHTF.

This chain links TRBV9 with TRBJ1-4, with 9 bases fitting TRBD1. Germline V gene data show CDR1 as SGDLS and CDR2 as YYNGEE. The trim removed 4 bases at V and 1 base at J, leaving 8 bases unmatched. The CDR3 covers 17 residues. The chain's CDR3 is CASSKRTGGETNEKLFF. For the CDR3, the DNA is TGTGCCAGCAGCAAACGAACAGGGGGCGAAACTAATGAAAAACTGTTTTTT.

The CDR3 is CSAGGTGTYEQYF. The DNA of the CDR3 is TGCAGTGCTGGCGGGACAGGGACCTACGAGCAGTACTTC. V gene TRBV20-1 combines with J gene TRBJ2-5; TRBD1 agrees at 9 bases. With the DNA end fitting TRBJ2-7 better, the J assignment may be wrong. Germline lookup yields CDR1 DFQATT and CDR2 SNEGSKA (reference sequence). This CDR3 comprises 13 residues.